One sample yielded the 9 T cell receptor beta chains listed below, sequenced in a study of vaccination effects on CD4 cells after COVID-19. No cognate antigen is known for these TCRs. After more than 9 days in culture, the CD4+ T cells were isolated. Measured with immunoSEQ multiplex PCR; TCRdb has only the in-frame clones, and not every one. This sample has some 49,000 clones; about 70% occur once, and the top ten carry roughly 8.7%. The sample in question was CD4+ T cells from PBMCs cultured without peptide, obtained before COVID-19 vaccination. The source is a human donor who had a prior SARS-CoV-2 infection.

The rearrangement uses TRBV27 and TRBJ2-1; D is unclear. The CDR3 has 13 amino acids. Germline CDR1 and CDR2: MNHEY and SMNVEV (reference sequence). V dropped 7 bases and J dropped 7 bases, with 14 bases sitting between them. The CDR3 protein is CASKSMGSNEQFF. In DNA form, the CDR3 reads TGTGCCAGCAAATCGATGGGCAGTAATGAGCAGTTCTTC.

The chain employs TRBV10-3 and TRBJ2-2, with 9 bases identical to TRBD1. V was clipped by 5 bases and J by 3 bases; unmatched bases: 1. This CDR3 contains 14 residues. Germline CDR1 is ENHRY and CDR2 is SYGVKD. The CDR3 coding sequence is TGTGCCATCAGTACAGGGGGCCACACCGGGGAGCTGTTTTTT. Its protein product is CAISTGGHTGELFF.

V and J are TRBV30 and TRBJ2-5, with 7 bases that match TRBD1. CDR3 size: 16 residues. V was pared by 2 bases and J by 4 bases, with 13 bases of the junction left unmatched. The germline CDR1 and CDR2 sequences are GTSNPN and SVGIG (reference sequence). CDR3 bases: TGTGCCTGGAGTCCGCTACCGGGACAGTGGGGAGAGACCCAGTACTTC. Its translation is CAWSPLPGQWGETQYF.

This clone was counted only a few times. V and J are TRBV5-4 and TRBJ1-2; TRBD1 is a possible D gene (6 bases). Germline V lookup: CDR1 SGHNT, CDR2 YYREEE (reference sequence). V was pared by 0 bases and J by 8 bases, with 11 bases between. The CDR3 runs 13 residues. Here the CDR3 reads CASSLERGRGYTF. DNA for the CDR3: TGTGCCAGCAGCTTGGAGAGGGGGAGAGGCTACACCTTC.

The chain carries TRBV29-1 and TRBJ1-3; 7 bases line up with TRBD1. This CDR3 has 13 residues. The trim removed 5 bases at V and 2 bases at J, leaving 3 bases unmatched. Germline CDR1 is SQVTM and CDR2 is ANQGSEA. The DNA of the CDR3 is TGCAGCGTTCGACAGGGAACTGGAAACACCATATATTTT. Its translation is CSVRQGTGNTIYF. The whole variable domain, filled in from reference TRBV29-1 and TRBJ1-3, reads SAVISQKPSRDICQRGTSLTIQCQVDSQVTMMFWYRQQPGQSLTLIATANQGSEATYESGFVIDKFPISRPNLTFSTLTVSNMSPEDSSIYLCSVRQGTGNTIYFGEGSWLTVV.

CDR3 residues: CASSEAGTSSYNEQFF. CDR3 sequence (DNA): TGTGCCAGCAGTGAGGCCGGGACCAGCTCCTACAATGAGCAGTTCTTC. The chain carries TRBV6-1 and TRBJ2-1; possibly TRBD1 or TRBD2 for D (5 bases each). V lost 3 bases and J lost 0, with 12 bases in between. Germline CDR1 and CDR2: MNHNS and SASEGT. This CDR3 has 16 amino acids.

This clone is a singleton in its sample. The chain has TRBV5-1 and TRBJ2-5; no reliable D call. The CDR3 is 14 residues long. CDR1 and CDR2 from the germline V gene are SGHRS and YFSETQ. V lost 3 bases, J lost 5 bases, and 14 bases lay in between. As DNA, the CDR3 is TGCGCCAGCAGCTCGGGTTTCCTCGGGGAGACCCAGTACTTC. Translated: CASSSGFLGETQYF.

The genes are TRBV18 and TRBJ2-1, with 15 bases fitting TRBD2. CDR1 KGHSH and CDR2 LQKENI come from the germline V gene. The CDR3 has 15 residues. The trim removed 5 bases at V and 8 bases at J, leaving 4 bases unmatched. As DNA, the CDR3 is TGTGCCAGCTCATCGGGACTAGCGGGAGGAGATGAGCAGTTCTTC. Translation gives CASSSGLAGGDEQFF. Filled out from reference TRBV18 and TRBJ2-1, the complete variable domain reads NAGVMQNPRHLVRRRGQEARLRCSPMKGHSHVYWYRQLPEEGLKFMVYLQKENIIDESGMPKERFSAEFPKEGPSILRIQQVVRGDSAAYFCASSSGLAGGDEQFFGPGTRLTVL.

The chain recombines TRBV27 with TRBJ2-7, with TRBD1 matching over 9 bases. With 6 bases clipped from V and 3 bases from J, the junction kept 3 bases outside the gene matches. In germline, CDR1 is MNHEY, CDR2 SMNVEV (reference sequence). This CDR3 is 13 amino acids long. This chain's CDR3 is CASRRQGVYEQYF. In DNA, the CDR3 is TGTGCCAGCAGGCGACAGGGGGTCTACGAGCAGTACTTC.